One and the same sample provided the 25 T cell receptor beta chains below, sequenced in a study of Ad26.COV2.S vaccination and SARS-CoV-2 variants. Clones were read by immunoSEQ multiplex PCR, and TCRdb kept only the in-frame ones, dropping some. The data hold 350,000 to 500,000 clones, with more than 75% observed a single time. This sample's treatment: roughly 20 received Ad26.COV2.S at low or high dose, single or two shots; about five received placebo; per-sample allocation not given. Samples were taken on day 63 after the first vaccine or placebo injection. The source was peripheral blood, collected in a trial of Ad26.COV2.S vaccine versus placebo. These TCRs come from a person aged 18-60 years who received the Ad26.COV2.S COVID-19 vaccine or a placebo.

The chain combines TRBV7-9 with TRBJ2-1; D gene uncertain. This CDR3 contains 11 residues. From germline, CDR1 is SEHNR and CDR2 FQNEAQ (reference sequence). Trimming took off 3 bases at V and 13 bases at J, with 10 bases between the two ends. CDR3: CASSLALGQFF. Here the CDR3 DNA reads TGTGCCAGCAGCTTGGCACTCGGACAGTTCTTC.

This chain connects TRBV9 to TRBJ2-7, with 8 positions matching TRBD2. V shed 0 bases and J 3 bases; nucleotides not matched to a gene: 8. This CDR3 is built from 16 residues. Germline V gene lookup returns CDR1 SGDLS and CDR2 YYNGEE. The chain's CDR3 is CASSVAGAGGVYEQYF. In DNA form, the CDR3 reads TGTGCCAGCAGCGTAGCGGGTGCGGGGGGAGTCTACGAGCAGTACTTC.

This clone was seen only once. V is TRBV9 and J is TRBJ2-3, with D maybe TRBD1 (5 bases). From germline, CDR1 is SGDLS and CDR2 YYNGEE. The CDR3 loop spans 17 amino acids. Trimming removed 4 bases from V and 3 bases from J, with 21 bases in between. In nucleotides, the CDR3 is TGTGCCAGCAGCCCGCCGACAGTTCTACCTAAGACAGATACGCAGTATTTT. Its translation is CASSPPTVLPKTDTQYF.

The chain uses TRBV27 and TRBJ2-7; no definite D call. Deletions cut 0 bases from V and 3 bases from J, with 15 bases between. Germline V gene lookup returns CDR1 MNHEY and CDR2 SMNVEV (reference sequence). There are 16 residues in the CDR3. CDR3 sequence reads: CASSLSLGQRYYEQYF. CDR3 in DNA: TGTGCCAGCAGTTTATCTTTAGGCCAAAGGTACTACGAGCAGTACTTC.

The CDR3: CASSPPTGWETQYF. Written as DNA, the CDR3 is TGTGCCAGCTCACCCCCGACAGGGTGGGAGACCCAGTACTTC. This chain joins TRBV18 and TRBJ2-5; 7 nucleotides agree with TRBD1. CDR1 and CDR2 from the germline V gene are KGHSH and LQKENI. V trimming: 3 bases; J trimming: 5 bases; junction bases outside the gene matches: 6. CDR3 length: 14 residues.

The CDR3 loop reads CASSQEAPGGGTDTQYF. DNA of the CDR3: TGCGCCAGCAGCCAAGAGGCCCCAGGGGGGGGGACAGATACGCAGTATTTT. The gene calls are TRBV4-1 and TRBJ2-3, with D perhaps matching TRBD1 or TRBD2 (7 bases each). The CDR3 consists of 17 residues. The ends were cut back, 0 bases at V and 3 bases at J, with 16 bases in the middle. CDR1 is MGHRA and CDR2 is YSYEKL in the germline V gene.

The V and J genes are TRBV19 and TRBJ2-3, with TRBD1 matching over 12 bases. There are 16 residues in the CDR3. V lost 5 bases and J lost 6; bases outside the gene matches: 9. Looked up from germline, CDR1 is LNHDA and CDR2 is SQIVND (reference sequence). In DNA, the CDR3 is TGTGCCAGTAGTGCAGGGACAGGGGGCGCGTCCGATACGCAGTATTTT. Translating it yields CASSAGTGGASDTQYF.

The chain joins TRBV7-3 to TRBJ2-3; D might be TRBD2 (7 bases). This CDR3 region has 15 residues. Germline-derived CDR1 and CDR2 are SGHTA and FQGTGA. V lost 5 bases to trimming and J lost 0 bases, with 12 bases between them. The CDR3 DNA is TGTGCCAGCAGCGCGGGGGCCCCTAGCACAGATACGCAGTATTTT. It codes for CASSAGAPSTDTQYF.

The chain recombines TRBV5-6 with TRBJ1-1; D is ambiguous. This CDR3 spans 14 amino acids. V was pared by 3 bases and J by 4 bases, with 13 bases between. Germline CDR1 is SGHDT and CDR2 is YYEEEE. CDR3 loop: CASSYRTHRTEAFF. Written as DNA, the CDR3 is TGTGCCAGCAGCTACCGGACCCATCGCACTGAAGCTTTCTTT.

The gene calls are TRBV19 and TRBJ1-1; maybe TRBD1 (6 bases). The CDR3 runs 14 residues. Trimming cost V 5 bases and J 1 base, with 11 bases left between them. CDR1 LNHDA and CDR2 SQIVND come from the germline V gene (reference sequence). The DNA for the CDR3 is TGTGCCAGTAGTTGGGGCAGGGGGAACACTGAAGCTTTCTTT. Translating gives CASSWGRGNTEAFF.

This clone was picked up one time. The V and J genes are TRBV7-8 and TRBJ2-1; D gene uncertain. The germline gives CDR1 SGHVS, CDR2 FQNEAQ. The ends were cut back, 4 bases at V and 4 bases at J, with 23 bases in the middle. This CDR3 has 18 amino acids. In DNA form, the CDR3 reads TGTGCCAGCAGCTCCGGGCCACCAGCGAAGAGAAGTTACAATGAGCAGTTCTTC. It specifies CASSSGPPAKRSYNEQFF.

The chain combines TRBV2 with TRBJ1-6, with unresolved D. The V end lost 3 bases, the J end lost 4 bases, and 10 bases lay between the germline ends. Per germline, CDR1 SNHLY and CDR2 FYNNEI. The CDR3 contains 15 residues. The CDR3 nucleotides are TGTGCCAGCAGTGAGGGCCAGATTTATAATTCACCCCTCCACTTT. Residues: CASSEGQIYNSPLHF.

The rearrangement uses TRBV18 and TRBJ1-1; D is uncertain. Germline V lookup: CDR1 KGHSH, CDR2 LQKENI. The CDR3 extends over 14 amino acids. V gave up 4 bases and J gave up 2 bases, with 11 bases separating them. The CDR3 coding sequence is TGTGCCAGCTCACAGAAGGCTTTAAACACTGAAGCTTTCTTT. The encoded protein is CASSQKALNTEAFF.

The chain uses TRBV6-5 and TRBJ1-2; D not certain. V was clipped by 4 bases and J by 8 bases, with 14 bases between them. The germline V gene has CDR1 MNHEY and CDR2 SVGAGI. The CDR3 loop spans 13 amino acids. The CDR3 DNA reads as TGTGCCAGCAGTTCGACATCTTCAAAAGGCTACACCTTC. Translation: CASSSTSSKGYTF.

The gene calls are TRBV5-8 and TRBJ2-7; D possibly corresponds to TRBD1 (5 bases). Germline assignment: CDR1 SGHTS and CDR2 YDEGEE. V lost 4 bases and J 3 bases, leaving 11 bases between the germline ends. The CDR3 length is 13 residues. CDR3 loop: CASSLRVGYEQYF. CDR3 bases: TGTGCCAGCAGCCTCAGGGTAGGCTACGAGCAGTACTTC.

The V gene is TRBV7-2, the J gene TRBJ2-7; 8 bases are shared with TRBD1. The V gene's germline CDR1 is SGHTA and CDR2 FQGNSA. The CDR3 contains 18 residues. With V trimmed by 3 bases and J by 6 bases, 19 bases remained unmatched. CDR3 nucleotide sequence: TGTGCCAGCAGCTTGAGAGCTAGGGCCGGCACAGGGGGATCCGAGCAGTACTTC. This gives the protein CASSLRARAGTGGSEQYF.

CDR3 nucleotides: TGTGCCAGTGCCGGTACGTCGGAAAACATTCAGTACTTC. Translation: CASAGTSENIQYF. J is TRBJ2-4 and V is TRBV7-2; the D is unclear. The CDR3 runs 13 residues. The germline gives CDR1 SGHTA, CDR2 FQGNSA. V lost 9 bases and J lost 5, with 14 bases in between.

CDR3 bases: TGTGCCATCAGTGGAAAGGCACAGGCGAACACTGAAGCTTTCTTT. Its translation: CAISGKAQANTEAFF. The chain employs TRBV10-3 and TRBJ1-1; weak D call: TRBD1 (5 bases). Germline V gives CDR1 ENHRY, CDR2 SYGVKD. V was clipped by 4 bases and J by 1 base, with 13 bases between them. The CDR3 totals 15 residues.

The rearrangement joins TRBV15 to TRBJ2-3, with D perhaps matching TRBD2 (5 bases). Germline values: CDR1 LNHNV, CDR2 YYDKDF (reference sequence). V lost 1 base and J lost 4, with 15 bases in between. CDR3 length: 16 residues. The CDR3 bases are TGTGCCACCAGCAGAGGCTTCATGGGGAGTCCAGATACGCAGTATTTT. This encodes CATSRGFMGSPDTQYF.

The gene calls are TRBV5-4 and TRBJ1-4; D possibly corresponds to TRBD1 (5 bases). Trimming shortened V by 0 bases and J by 1 base, and 10 bases separated the two germline ends. Germline V lookup: CDR1 SGHNT, CDR2 YYREEE (reference sequence). The CDR3 is 16 residues long. CDR3 sequence (DNA): TGTGCCAGCAGCTTGGCTCGTGGGGGAACTAATGAAAAACTGTTTTTT. Translation: CASSLARGGTNEKLFF.

V usage is TRBV15 and J usage is TRBJ1-1, with a possible D match to TRBD1 (5 bases). Germline V gene data show CDR1 as LNHNV and CDR2 as YYDKDF (reference sequence). CDR3 length equals 15 residues. V was trimmed by 1 base and J by 0 bases, leaving 9 bases between them. In nucleotides, the CDR3 is TGTGCCACCAGCAGAGCACAGACAGTGAACACTGAAGCTTTCTTT. The encoded protein is CATSRAQTVNTEAFF.

The J gene is TRBJ1-5, the V gene TRBV19, with D unclear. V was trimmed by 8 bases and J by 9 bases, leaving 17 bases between them. Germline loops: CDR1 LNHDA, CDR2 SQIVND (reference sequence). This CDR3 is built from 13 residues. CDR3 amino acids: CASAPEVTGPQHF. CDR3 nucleotides: TGTGCCAGTGCTCCCGAGGTTACGGGGCCCCAGCATTTT.

The CDR3 reads CATSDSGQHDEQFF. The CDR3 DNA is TGTGCCACCAGTGATTCGGGACAGCACGATGAGCAGTTCTTC. The J gene is TRBJ2-1, the V gene TRBV24-1; 7 nucleotides align to TRBD1. This CDR3 spans 14 amino acids. The V gene end was trimmed by 2 bases and the J gene end by 8 bases; junction bases not matched to a gene: 5. CDR1 and CDR2 from the germline V gene are KGHDR and SFDVKD.

The sample holds one count of this clone. The rearrangement links TRBV24-1 to TRBJ1-4; a weak D match, TRBD1 (5 bases). The ends were cut back, 4 bases at V and 4 bases at J, with 18 bases in the middle. The CDR3 has 17 residues. Per germline, CDR1 KGHDR and CDR2 SFDVKD. For the CDR3, the DNA is TGTGCCACCAGTGACCTCATTAGGCAGGGCGATAATGAAAAACTGTTTTTT. It encodes CATSDLIRQGDNEKLFF.

The V and J genes are TRBV10-3 and TRBJ2-7; D assignment may be TRBD1 or TRBD2 (6 bases each). Per germline, CDR1 ENHRY and CDR2 SYGVKD. The CDR3 is made up of 14 amino acids. The ends were cut back, 6 bases at V and 4 bases at J, with 16 bases in the middle. CDR3 DNA sequence: TGTGCCATCAGGGCAGAGGGGGGCCGATACGAGCAGTACTTC. It yields the protein CAIRAEGGRYEQYF.